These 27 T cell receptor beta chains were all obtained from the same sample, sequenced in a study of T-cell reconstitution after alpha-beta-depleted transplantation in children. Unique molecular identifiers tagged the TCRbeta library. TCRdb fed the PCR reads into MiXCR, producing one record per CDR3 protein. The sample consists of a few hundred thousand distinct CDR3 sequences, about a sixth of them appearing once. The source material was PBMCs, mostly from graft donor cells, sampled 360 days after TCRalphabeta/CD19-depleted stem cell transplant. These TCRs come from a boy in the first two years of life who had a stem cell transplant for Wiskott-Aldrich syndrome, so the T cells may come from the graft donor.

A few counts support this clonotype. This chain's CDR3 is CASSPDRLEQETQYF. In DNA form, the CDR3 reads TGTGCCAGCAGCCCCGACAGGCTAGAACAAGAGACCCAGTACTTC. The rearrangement joins TRBV7-2 to TRBJ2-5, with D possibly matching TRBD1 (6 bases). V lost 5 bases, J lost 2 bases, and 15 bases lay in between. Per germline, CDR1 SGHTA and CDR2 FQGNSA. The CDR3 is 15 amino acids.

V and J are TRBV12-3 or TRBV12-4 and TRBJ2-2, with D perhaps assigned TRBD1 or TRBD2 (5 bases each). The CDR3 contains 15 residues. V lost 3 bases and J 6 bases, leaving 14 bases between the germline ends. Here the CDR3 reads CASSFLGRQSGELFF. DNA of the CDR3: TGTGCCAGCAGTTTTCTGGGGAGACAGTCCGGGGAGCTGTTTTTT.

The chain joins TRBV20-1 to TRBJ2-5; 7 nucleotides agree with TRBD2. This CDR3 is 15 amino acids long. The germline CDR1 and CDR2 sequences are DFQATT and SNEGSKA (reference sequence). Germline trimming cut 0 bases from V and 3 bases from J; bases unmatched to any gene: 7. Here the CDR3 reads CSARDPRGVKETQYF. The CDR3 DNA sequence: TGCAGTGCTAGAGATCCCCGGGGGGTAAAAGAGACCCAGTACTTC.

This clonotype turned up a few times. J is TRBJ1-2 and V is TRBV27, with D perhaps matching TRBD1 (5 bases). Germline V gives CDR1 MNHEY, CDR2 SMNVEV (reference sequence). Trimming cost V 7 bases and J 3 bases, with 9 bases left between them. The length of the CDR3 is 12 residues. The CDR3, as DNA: TGTGCCAGCAACAGGCACCACTATGGCTACACCTTC. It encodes CASNRHHYGYTF.

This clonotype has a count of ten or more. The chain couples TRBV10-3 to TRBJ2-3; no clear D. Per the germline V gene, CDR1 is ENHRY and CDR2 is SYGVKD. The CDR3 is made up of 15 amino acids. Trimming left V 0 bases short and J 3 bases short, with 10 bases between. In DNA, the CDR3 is TGTGCCATCAGTGAGTCGTTGAGGATGACAGATACGCAGTATTTT. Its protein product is CAISESLRMTDTQYF.

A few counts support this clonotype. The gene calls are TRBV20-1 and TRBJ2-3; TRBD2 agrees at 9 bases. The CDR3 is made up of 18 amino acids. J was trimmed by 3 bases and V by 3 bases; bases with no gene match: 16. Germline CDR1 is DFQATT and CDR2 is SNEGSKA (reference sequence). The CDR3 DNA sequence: TGCAGTGCTAGGAGTGTTCCCGGGGCTAGCGGGACGACAGATACGCAGTATTTT. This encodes CSARSVPGASGTTDTQYF.

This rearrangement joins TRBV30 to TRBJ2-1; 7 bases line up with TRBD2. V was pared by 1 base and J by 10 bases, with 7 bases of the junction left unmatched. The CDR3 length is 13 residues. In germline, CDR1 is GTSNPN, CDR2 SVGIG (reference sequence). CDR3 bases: TGTGCCTGGAGTGGTCAGGTGGGAGGGGAGCAGTTCTTC. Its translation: CAWSGQVGGEQFF.

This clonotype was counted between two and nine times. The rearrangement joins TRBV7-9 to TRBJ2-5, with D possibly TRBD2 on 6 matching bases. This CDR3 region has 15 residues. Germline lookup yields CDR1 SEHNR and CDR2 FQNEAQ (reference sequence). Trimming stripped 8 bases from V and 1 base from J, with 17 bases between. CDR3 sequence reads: CASLRGTGFQETQYF. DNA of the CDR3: TGTGCCAGCCTGCGGGGTACAGGTTTCCAAGAGACCCAGTACTTC.

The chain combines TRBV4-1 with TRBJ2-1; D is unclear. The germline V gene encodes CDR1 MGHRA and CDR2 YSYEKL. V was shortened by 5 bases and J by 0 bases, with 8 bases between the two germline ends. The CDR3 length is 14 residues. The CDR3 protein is CASSSGPSYNEQFF. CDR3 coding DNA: TGCGCCAGCAGCTCCGGGCCCTCCTACAATGAGCAGTTCTTC.

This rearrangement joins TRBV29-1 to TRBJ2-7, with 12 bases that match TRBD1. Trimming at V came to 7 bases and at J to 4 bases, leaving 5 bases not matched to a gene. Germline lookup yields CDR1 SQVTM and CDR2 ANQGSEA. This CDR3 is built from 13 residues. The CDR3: CSAGTGGWYEQYF. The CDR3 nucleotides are TGCAGCGCCGGGACAGGGGGCTGGTACGAGCAGTACTTC.

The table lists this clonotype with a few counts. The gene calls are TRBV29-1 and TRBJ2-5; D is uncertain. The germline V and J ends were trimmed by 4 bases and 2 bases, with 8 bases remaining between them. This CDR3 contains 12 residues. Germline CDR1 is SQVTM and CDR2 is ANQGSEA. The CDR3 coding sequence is TGCAGCGTTGGCGAACCGCAAGAGACCCAGTACTTC. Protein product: CSVGEPQETQYF.

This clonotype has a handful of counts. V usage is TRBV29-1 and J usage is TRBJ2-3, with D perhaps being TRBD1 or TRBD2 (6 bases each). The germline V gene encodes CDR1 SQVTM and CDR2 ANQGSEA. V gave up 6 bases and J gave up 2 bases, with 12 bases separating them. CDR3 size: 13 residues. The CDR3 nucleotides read TGCAGCGTATCAGGGGAGGACACAGATACGCAGTATTTT. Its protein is CSVSGEDTDTQYF.

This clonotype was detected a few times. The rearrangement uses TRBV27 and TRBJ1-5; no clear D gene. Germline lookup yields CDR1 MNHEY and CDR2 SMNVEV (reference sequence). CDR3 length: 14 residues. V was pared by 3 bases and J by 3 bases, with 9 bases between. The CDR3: CASSFGYTNQPQHF. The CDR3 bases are TGTGCCAGCAGTTTCGGTTATACCAATCAGCCCCAGCATTTT.

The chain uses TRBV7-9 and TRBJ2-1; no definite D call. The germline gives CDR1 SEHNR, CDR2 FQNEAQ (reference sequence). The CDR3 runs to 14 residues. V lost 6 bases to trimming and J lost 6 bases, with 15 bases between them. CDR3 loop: CASSRSRSGNEQFF. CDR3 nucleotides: TGTGCCAGCAGTAGGTCTCGGTCGGGCAATGAGCAGTTCTTC.

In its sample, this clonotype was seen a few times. CDR3 sequence reads: CASRAGRENTEAFF. The DNA of the CDR3 is TGCGCCAGCAGGGCAGGGAGGGAAAACACTGAAGCTTTCTTT. The chain is built from TRBV5-1 and TRBJ1-1, with D possibly being TRBD1 (5 bases). Deletions cut 5 bases from V and 2 bases from J, with 13 bases between. Looked up from germline, CDR1 is SGHRS and CDR2 is YFSETQ. The CDR3 contains 14 residues.

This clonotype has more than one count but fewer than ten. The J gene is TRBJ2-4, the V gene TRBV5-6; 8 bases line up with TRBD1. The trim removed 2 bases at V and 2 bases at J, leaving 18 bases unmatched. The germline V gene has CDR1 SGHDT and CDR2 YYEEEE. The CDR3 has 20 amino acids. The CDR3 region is CASSFGQGTFGAIPKNIQYF. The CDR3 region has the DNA TGTGCCAGCAGCTTTGGACAGGGCACTTTTGGTGCCATTCCCAAAAACATTCAGTACTTC.

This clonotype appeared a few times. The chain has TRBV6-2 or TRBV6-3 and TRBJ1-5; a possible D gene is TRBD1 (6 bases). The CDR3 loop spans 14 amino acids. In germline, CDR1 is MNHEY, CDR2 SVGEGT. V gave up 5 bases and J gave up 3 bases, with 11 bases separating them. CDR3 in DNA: TGTGCCAGCAGTGACGGACAGTTCAATCAGCCCCAGCATTTT. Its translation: CASSDGQFNQPQHF.

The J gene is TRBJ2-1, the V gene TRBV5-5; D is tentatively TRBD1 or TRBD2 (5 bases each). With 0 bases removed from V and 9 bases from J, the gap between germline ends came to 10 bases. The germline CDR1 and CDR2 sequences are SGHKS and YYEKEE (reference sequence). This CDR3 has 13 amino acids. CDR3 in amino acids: CASSLGGRVEQFF. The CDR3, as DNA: TGTGCCAGCAGCTTGGGGGGACGCGTTGAGCAGTTCTTC.

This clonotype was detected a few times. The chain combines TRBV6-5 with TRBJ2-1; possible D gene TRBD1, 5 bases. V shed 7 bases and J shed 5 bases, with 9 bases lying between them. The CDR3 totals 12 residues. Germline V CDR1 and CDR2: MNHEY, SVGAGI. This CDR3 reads CASKTVDNEQFF. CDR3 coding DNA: TGTGCCAGCAAGACAGTAGACAATGAGCAGTTCTTC.

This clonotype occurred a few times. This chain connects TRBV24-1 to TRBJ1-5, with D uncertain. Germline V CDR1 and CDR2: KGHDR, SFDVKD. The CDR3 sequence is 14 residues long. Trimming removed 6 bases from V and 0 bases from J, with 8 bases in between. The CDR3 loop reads CATSSAGSNQPQHF. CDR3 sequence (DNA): TGTGCCACCAGTTCAGCCGGTAGCAATCAGCCCCAGCATTTT.

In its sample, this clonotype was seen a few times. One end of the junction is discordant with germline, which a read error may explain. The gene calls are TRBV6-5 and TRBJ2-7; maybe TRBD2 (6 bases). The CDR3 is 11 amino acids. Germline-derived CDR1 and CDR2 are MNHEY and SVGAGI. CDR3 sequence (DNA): TGCTGGGGGGTCAGCTCCTACGAGCAGTACTTC. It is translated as CWGVSSYEQYF.

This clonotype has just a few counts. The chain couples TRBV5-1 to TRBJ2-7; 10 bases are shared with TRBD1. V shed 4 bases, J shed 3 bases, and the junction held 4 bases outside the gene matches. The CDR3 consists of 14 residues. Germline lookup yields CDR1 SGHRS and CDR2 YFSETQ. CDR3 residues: CASSVRDRGYEQYF. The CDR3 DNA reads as TGCGCCAGCAGCGTCCGGGACAGGGGCTACGAGCAGTACTTC.

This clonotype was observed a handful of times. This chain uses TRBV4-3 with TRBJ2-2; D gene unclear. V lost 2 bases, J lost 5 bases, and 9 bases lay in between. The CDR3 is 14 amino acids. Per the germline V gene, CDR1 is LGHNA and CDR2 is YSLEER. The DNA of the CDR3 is TGCGCCAGCAGCCAACTTTCTAGGACCGGGGAGCTGTTTTTT. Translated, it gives CASSQLSRTGELFF.

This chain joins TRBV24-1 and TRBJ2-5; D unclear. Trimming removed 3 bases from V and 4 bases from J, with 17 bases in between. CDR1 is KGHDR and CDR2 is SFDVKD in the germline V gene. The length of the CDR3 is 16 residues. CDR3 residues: CATSDRKTSLGETQYF. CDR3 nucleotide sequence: TGTGCCACCAGTGATCGGAAGACGTCCCTGGGAGAGACCCAGTACTTC.

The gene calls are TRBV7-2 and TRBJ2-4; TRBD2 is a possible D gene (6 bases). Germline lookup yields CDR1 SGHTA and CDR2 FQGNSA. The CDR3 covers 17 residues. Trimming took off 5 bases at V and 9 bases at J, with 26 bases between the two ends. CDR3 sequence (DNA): TGTGCCAGCAGCCCCCACTGGCCGGGACTTCCTCGACCCATTCAGTACTTC. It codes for CASSPHWPGLPRPIQYF.

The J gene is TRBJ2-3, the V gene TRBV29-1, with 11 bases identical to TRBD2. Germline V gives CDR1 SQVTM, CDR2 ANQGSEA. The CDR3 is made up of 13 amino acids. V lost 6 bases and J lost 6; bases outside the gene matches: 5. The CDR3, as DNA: TGCAGCGTCCTAGCGGGGGGATTGGATACGCAGTATTTT. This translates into CSVLAGGLDTQYF.

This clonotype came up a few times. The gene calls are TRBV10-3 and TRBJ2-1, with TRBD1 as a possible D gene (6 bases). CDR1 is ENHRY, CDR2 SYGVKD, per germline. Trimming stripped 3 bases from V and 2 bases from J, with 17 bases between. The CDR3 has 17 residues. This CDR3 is CAISDNVLTGPYNEQFF. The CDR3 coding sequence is TGTGCCATCAGTGACAACGTACTCACAGGGCCCTACAATGAGCAGTTCTTC.